This entry lists 28 T cell receptor beta chains sequenced from one sample in a study of beta chain features in type 1 diabetes. Sequenced material consisted of expressed TCRB transcripts (all of the isolated RNA was reverse transcribed). TCRdb's table, derived via immunoSEQ multiplex PCR, lists solely in-frame clones and lacks some. Here the sample spans 110,000 to 150,000 clones, 9.7% being singletons. Sequencing was carried out using central memory CD4+ T cells from blood. These receptors were obtained from a woman between 40 and 55 years old in good health.

This clone was counted at least ten times. The rearrangement uses TRBV19 and TRBJ2-2; D may be TRBD2 (5 bases). Trimming stripped 8 bases from V and 5 bases from J, with 9 bases between. The CDR3 is 12 amino acids. The germline V gene has CDR1 LNHDA and CDR2 SQIVND (reference sequence). CDR3 sequence: CASPRVTGELFF. The CDR3 DNA reads TGTGCCAGTCCGCGGGTAACCGGGGAGCTGTTTTTT.

CDR3 sequence reads: CASSQDTRTNTEAFF. CDR3 nucleotide sequence: TGCGCCAGCAGCCAAGATACCAGGACTAACACTGAAGCTTTCTTT. The chain recombines TRBV4-1 with TRBJ1-1, with no clear D. The CDR3 runs to 15 residues. CDR1 and CDR2 (germline): MGHRA, YSYEKL. With 0 bases removed from V and 2 bases from J, the gap between germline ends came to 10 bases.

Only a few counts were recorded for this clone. V usage is TRBV15 and J usage is TRBJ2-1; 12 bases are shared with TRBD2. CDR1 and CDR2 from the germline V gene are LNHNV and YYDKDF (reference sequence). V gave up 2 bases and J gave up 13 bases; unmatched junction bases: 15. The CDR3 covers 17 residues. CDR3 nucleotide sequence: TGTGCCACCAGCAGATTCTCCGGACTAGCGGGGCCGGGTCTACAGTTCTTC. This translates into CATSRFSGLAGPGLQFF.

This clone was found a few times. The CDR3 loop reads CASSTHGTGGSEQYF. The CDR3 nucleotides are TGTGCCAGCAGTACCCATGGGACAGGGGGCAGCGAGCAGTACTTC. The V and J genes are TRBV6-1 and TRBJ2-7; 12 nucleotides line up with TRBD1. Germline V CDR1 and CDR2: MNHNS, SASEGT. V shed 5 bases, J shed 6 bases, and the junction held 8 bases outside the gene matches. This CDR3 has 15 residues.

This clone was detected ten times or more. Other nucleotide sequences in the sample specify the same CDR3. The rearrangement links TRBV7-2 to TRBJ2-2; a weak D match, TRBD1 (6 bases). V gave up 2 bases and J gave up 3 bases, with 7 bases separating them. The CDR3 is 14 residues long. The germline V gene has CDR1 SGHTA and CDR2 FQGNSA. As DNA, the CDR3 is TGTGCCAGCAGCTTACGACAGGACACCGGGGAGCTGTTTTTT. Its protein product is CASSLRQDTGELFF.

This clone was detected ten times or more. The gene calls are TRBV5-6 and TRBJ1-4; perhaps TRBD1 as D (5 bases). Germline V lookup: CDR1 SGHDT, CDR2 YYEEEE. CDR3 length: 16 residues. With 1 base removed from V and 3 bases from J, the gap between germline ends came to 13 bases. CDR3 amino acids: CASSLTRWGPNEKLFF. The DNA of the CDR3 is TGTGCCAGCAGCTTGACTCGGTGGGGCCCTAATGAAAAACTGTTTTTT.

As concerns this clone: Germline is not matched at one junction end, which may reflect a read error. The rearrangement uses TRBV7-7 and TRBJ2-3, with a weak D call TRBD2 (6 bases). This CDR3 has 15 residues. CDR1 is SSHAT and CDR2 is FNYEAQ in the germline V gene (reference sequence). Written as DNA, the CDR3 is TGTGCTAGCAGCTTAGGACCGGGGGACACAGATACGCAGTATTTT. It translates to CASSLGPGDTDTQYF.

V usage is TRBV18 and J usage is TRBJ1-1; D ambiguous. V was cut by 4 bases and J by 1 base, with 10 bases left in between. From germline, CDR1 is KGHSH and CDR2 LQKENI. CDR3 length equals 14 residues. The CDR3 DNA follows: TGTGCCAGCTCACGTTTTAACAAGAACACTGAAGCTTTCTTT. Translation: CASSRFNKNTEAFF.

This clone has a handful of counts. The V call is TRBV18, the J call TRBJ1-6, with D unresolved. Trimming removed 1 base from V and 9 bases from J, with 16 bases in between. CDR1 is KGHSH and CDR2 is LQKENI in the germline V gene. The CDR3 runs 16 residues. CDR3: CASSPLGLGRASPLHF. For the CDR3, the DNA is TGTGCCAGCTCACCACTTGGGCTTGGGAGGGCTTCACCCCTCCACTTT.

The chain employs TRBV6-5 and TRBJ2-3, with D possibly TRBD2 on 5 matching bases. There are 14 residues in the CDR3. Germline CDR1 is MNHEY and CDR2 is SVGAGI. Trimming pared 6 bases from V and 0 bases from J, leaving 10 bases between. In DNA form, the CDR3 reads TGTGCCAGCAGAGGTCTAGCTAGCACAGATACGCAGTATTTT. Translated: CASRGLASTDTQYF.

The chain recombines TRBV19 with TRBJ1-2, with unresolved D. CDR3 length: 14 residues. Looked up from germline, CDR1 is LNHDA and CDR2 is SQIVND (reference sequence). V was clipped by 5 bases and J by 4 bases, with 14 bases between them. CDR3 residues: CASSRSDISYGYTF. For the CDR3, the DNA is TGTGCCAGTAGTCGGTCTGACATCAGCTATGGCTACACCTTC. Full variable domain (remainder filled in from reference TRBV19 and TRBJ1-2): DGGITQSPKYLFRKEGQNVTLSCEQNLNHDAMYWYRQDPGQGLRLIYYSQIVNDFQKGDIAEGYSVSREKKESFPLTVTSAQKNPTAFYLCASSRSDISYGYTFGSGTRLTVV.

This clone was detected only a few times. The chain recombines TRBV13 with TRBJ2-7; D not certain. Germline V lookup: CDR1 PRHDT, CDR2 FYEKMQ (reference sequence). Between the trimmed V and J ends, which lost 2 bases and 2 bases, there was a span of 4 bases. This CDR3 has 12 amino acids. The CDR3 bases are TGTGCCAGCAGCTTAAGAGCCTACGAGCAGTACTTC. Protein sequence: CASSLRAYEQYF.

This clone was seen repeatedly, ten times or more. The chain is built from TRBV6-5 and TRBJ2-7; 9 nucleotides agree with TRBD1. The CDR3 is 13 residues long. Germline V CDR1 and CDR2: MNHEY, SVGAGI. V shed 6 bases, J shed 4 bases, and the junction held 4 bases outside the gene matches. CDR3 in DNA: TGTGCCAGCAGAAGACAGGGGGGATACGAGCAGTACTTC. It specifies CASRRQGGYEQYF.

In this sample, this clone turned up a few times. The chain combines TRBV12-5 with TRBJ1-5; D is perhaps TRBD1 (5 bases). CDR3 length equals 14 residues. Germline loops: CDR1 LGHNT, CDR2 FRNRAP. V lost 4 bases to trimming and J lost 6 bases, with 13 bases between them. CDR3 sequence reads: CASGSDKGRQPQHF. The CDR3 region has the DNA TGTGCTAGTGGTTCGGATAAGGGGCGTCAGCCCCAGCATTTT.

As to this clone: A read error may account for a junction end that differs from germline. The chain joins TRBV11-2 to TRBJ2-5; 7 nucleotides agree with TRBD2. In germline, CDR1 is SGHAT, CDR2 FQNNGV. The CDR3 sequence is 15 residues long. The CDR3 here is CAGRRTGGIQETQYF. In DNA form, the CDR3 reads TGTGCCGGCAGGAGGACGGGGGGTATACAAGAGACCCAGTACTTC.

A few counts support this clone. The chain is built from TRBV5-6 and TRBJ1-1; TRBD1 matches at 8 bases. J lost 11 bases, V lost 4 bases, and 10 bases had no gene match. This CDR3 comprises 13 residues. In germline, CDR1 is SGHDT, CDR2 YYEEEE. The CDR3, as DNA: TGTGCCAGCAGCCACGTCCGACAGGGGAAGGCTTTCTTT. Translation: CASSHVRQGKAFF. Supplemented by reference TRBV5-6 and TRBJ1-1, the full variable domain reads DAGVTQSPTHLIKTRGQQVTLRCSPKSGHDTVSWYQQALGQGPQFIFQYYEEEERQRGNFPDRFSGHQFPNYSSELNVNALLLGDSALYLCASSHVRQGKAFFGQGTRLTVV.

A few counts support this clone. V and J are TRBV18 and TRBJ1-1; a possible D gene is TRBD1 (6 bases). Germline V gene data show CDR1 as KGHSH and CDR2 as LQKENI. V gave up 3 bases and J gave up 1 base, with 9 bases separating them. The CDR3 has 14 residues. CDR3: CASSPLQGNTEAFF. CDR3 nucleotide sequence: TGTGCCAGCTCACCGTTACAGGGGAACACTGAAGCTTTCTTT.

V usage is TRBV19 and J usage is TRBJ1-1; D is unresolved. This CDR3 region has 15 residues. V was pared by 7 bases and J by 1 base, with 16 bases between. Germline V gene data show CDR1 as LNHDA and CDR2 as SQIVND (reference sequence). The CDR3 DNA follows: TGTGCCAGTACCAAATCGGACGCGGGGAACACTGAAGCTTTCTTT. Translation gives CASTKSDAGNTEAFF.

V usage is TRBV9 and J usage is TRBJ2-5, with D unresolved. V dropped 4 bases and J dropped 7 bases, with 17 bases sitting between them. Per the germline V gene, CDR1 is SGDLS and CDR2 is YYNGEE. The CDR3 has 14 amino acids. The CDR3 nucleotides read TGTGCCAGCAGCCATACCGACAATTCCGGGACCCAGTACTTC. Encoded protein: CASSHTDNSGTQYF. The full variable domain, completed using reference TRBV9 and TRBJ2-5, is DSGVTQTPKHLITATGQRVTLRCSPRSGDLSVYWYQQSLDQGLQFLIQYYNGEERAKGNILERFSAQQFPDLHSELNLSSLELGDSALYFCASSHTDNSGTQYFGPGTRLLVL.

This clone came up a few times. The rearrangement links TRBV10-3 to TRBJ1-2, with TRBD1 matching 7 bases. CDR3 length: 14 amino acids. The J segment lost 2 bases and the V segment lost 6 bases, leaving 6 bases of the junction unmatched. Germline assignment: CDR1 ENHRY and CDR2 SYGVKD. CDR3 sequence reads: CAIRTGLVNYGYTF. The CDR3 bases are TGTGCCATCAGGACAGGGCTAGTGAACTATGGCTACACCTTC.

This chain uses TRBV6-5 with TRBJ1-4, with 8 bases matching TRBD1. Germline-derived CDR1 and CDR2 are MNHEY and SVGAGI. This CDR3 has 15 residues. The V gene end was trimmed by 4 bases and the J gene end by 8 bases; junction bases not matched to a gene: 9. CDR3 DNA sequence: TGTGCCAGCAGTTCCGGCCTTACAGGGGGAGAAAAACTGTTTTTT. Translated: CASSSGLTGGEKLFF.

This sequence joins TRBV7-6 and TRBJ2-6; D is unclear. The CDR3 totals 16 residues. Germline V lookup: CDR1 SGHVS, CDR2 FNYEAQ. V shed 2 bases and J shed 0 bases, with 8 bases lying between them. CDR3 DNA sequence: TGTGCCAGCAGCTTACTAGTCTTCTCTGGGGCCAACGTCCTGACTTTC. Its protein is CASSLLVFSGANVLTF.

The J gene is TRBJ2-7, the V gene TRBV19; the D is unclear. Germline CDR1 reads LNHDA; CDR2 reads SQIVND (reference sequence). Trimming shortened V by 2 bases and J by 4 bases, and 12 bases separated the two germline ends. CDR3 length equals 14 residues. CDR3 bases: TGTGCCAGTAGTATACGGCTAGACGCGTACGAGCAGTACTTC. Amino acid sequence: CASSIRLDAYEQYF.

This clone was detected only a few times. The rearrangement uses TRBV6-5 and TRBJ2-3, with 7 bases aligning to TRBD2. This CDR3 has 16 amino acids. Germline CDR1 is MNHEY and CDR2 is SVGAGI. V shed 0 bases and J 2 bases; nucleotides not matched to a gene: 5. The CDR3 protein is CASSYSRRGNTDTQYF. In DNA form, the CDR3 reads TGTGCCAGCAGTTACTCGAGGCGGGGGAACACAGATACGCAGTATTTT.

J is TRBJ1-3 and V is TRBV25-1, with TRBD1 identical over 7 bases. This CDR3 has 15 residues. Germline-derived CDR1 and CDR2 are MGHDK and SYGVNS. The V segment lost 6 bases and the J segment 1 base; nucleotides outside the gene matches: 6. The CDR3 here is CASRRQGVSGNTIYF. In nucleotides, the CDR3 is TGTGCCAGCAGAAGACAGGGAGTTTCTGGAAACACCATATATTTT.

This clone came up a few times. The V and J genes are TRBV5-4 and TRBJ1-1, with 7 bases matching TRBD1. V lost 4 bases to trimming and J lost 0 bases; unmatched junction nucleotides: 3. CDR3 size: 14 residues. Germline V gene sequence: CDR1 SGHNT, CDR2 YYREEE (reference sequence). The CDR3 is CASSPGQMNTEAFF. CDR3 nucleotide sequence: TGTGCCAGCAGCCCGGGACAGATGAACACTGAAGCTTTCTTT.

This clone was seen a few times. The CDR3 DNA reads as TGTGCCAGCAGCTCCGGCGGGGGCCGGGGGCTAGGAGAGACCCAGTACTTC. As protein: CASSSGGGRGLGETQYF. The J gene is TRBJ2-5, the V gene TRBV7-9; maybe TRBD2 (7 bases). The CDR3 runs to 17 residues. From germline, CDR1 is SEHNR and CDR2 FQNEAQ (reference sequence). V shed 4 bases and J shed 4 bases, with 22 bases lying between them.

V gene TRBV12-5 combines with J gene TRBJ2-5; weak D call: TRBD2 (7 bases). This CDR3 has 15 amino acids. V was pared by 5 bases and J by 5 bases, with 18 bases between. Germline V gene data show CDR1 as LGHNT and CDR2 as FRNRAP. CDR3 nucleotides: TGTGCTAGTGGTCCAGGAGGGGGGGGCGGGGAGACCCAGTACTTC. Translated: CASGPGGGGGETQYF.